A single sample gave rise to the 18 T cell receptor beta chains below, sequenced in a study of vaccination effects on CD4 cells after COVID-19. No antigen has been identified for these receptors. Within the ViraFEST assay, antigen-specific CD4+ T cells underwent expansion with viral peptide pools prior to sequencing. Having been cultured for roughly 9 days, the cells underwent CD4+ T cell isolation. The participants, recipients of two vaccine doses, got either BNT162b2 or mRNA-1273. Sequenced by immunoSEQ multiplex PCR; TCRdb stores in-frame clones only, minus some. The sample comprises under 35,000 clones, over 55% of which are singletons, and 8% to 9% rests with the top ten. The starting material was CD4+ T cells from PBMCs cultured with SARS-CoV-2 spike peptides, obtained after COVID-19 vaccination. These receptors originate from a human donor who received a COVID-19 vaccine.

The rearrangement joins TRBV5-1 to TRBJ1-3; a possible D gene is TRBD1 (5 bases). The CDR3 contains 13 residues. Germline V gene sequence: CDR1 SGHRS, CDR2 YFSETQ. The V gene lost 0 bases and the J gene lost 8 bases, with 9 bases spanning the gap. This chain's CDR3 is CASSLAGGDTIYF. The CDR3 nucleotides read TGCGCCAGCAGCTTGGCAGGAGGGGACACCATATATTTT.

The chain employs TRBV24-1 and TRBJ2-1; 8 nucleotides align to TRBD2. The germline V gene has CDR1 KGHDR and CDR2 SFDVKD. This CDR3 comprises 14 residues. V was clipped by 3 bases and J by 6 bases; unmatched bases: 3. The CDR3 nucleotides read TGTGCCACCAGTGATGATCTAGCGGGCAATGAGCAGTTCTTC. Amino acids: CATSDDLAGNEQFF.

The chain employs TRBV7-6 and TRBJ2-7, with D uncertain. The CDR3 spans 12 residues. Trimming shortened V by 4 bases and J by 1 base, and 5 bases separated the two germline ends. Looked up from germline, CDR1 is SGHVS and CDR2 is FNYEAQ. The CDR3 reads CASSSYSYEQYF. In nucleotides, the CDR3 is TGTGCCAGCAGCTCGTATTCCTACGAGCAGTACTTC.

The sample holds a few counts of this clone. This rearrangement joins TRBV11-1 to TRBJ2-1; TRBD1 agrees at 9 bases. CDR1 is SGHAT, CDR2 FQDESV, per germline (reference sequence). The junction had 5 bases not matched to a gene; V was cut back by 2 bases and J by 3 bases. There are 16 residues in the CDR3. In DNA form, the CDR3 reads TGTGCCAGCAGCTTACGAACGGGACAGGGCTACAATGAGCAGTTCTTC. Protein product: CASSLRTGQGYNEQFF.

V usage is TRBV11-1 and J usage is TRBJ1-4; TRBD1 agrees at 9 bases. The CDR3 extends over 16 amino acids. Germline V gene sequence: CDR1 SGHAT, CDR2 FQDESV (reference sequence). The V gene end was trimmed by 5 bases and the J gene end by 6 bases; junction bases not matched to a gene: 10. This chain's CDR3 is CASSLRPGQGDEKLFF. In DNA, the CDR3 is TGTGCCAGCAGCCTACGTCCGGGACAGGGCGATGAAAAACTGTTTTTT.

The chain couples TRBV11-1 to TRBJ2-6; D gene uncertain. V was trimmed by 3 bases and J by 0 bases, leaving 6 bases between them. The germline V gene encodes CDR1 SGHAT and CDR2 FQDESV (reference sequence). The CDR3 has 15 residues. The CDR3, as DNA: TGTGCCAGCAGCTTGGCGGACTCTGGGGCCAACGTCCTGACTTTC. Translating gives CASSLADSGANVLTF.

This clone was recorded only once. This rearrangement joins TRBV6-5 to TRBJ2-7, with D perhaps matching TRBD1 (5 bases). The CDR3 length is 14 residues. Deletions cut 1 base from V and 5 bases from J, with 12 bases between. Germline CDR1 is MNHEY and CDR2 is SVGAGI. The DNA of the CDR3 is TGTGCCAGCAGTTACTTAGGGGCTTCGAACGAGCAGTACTTC. Translating it yields CASSYLGASNEQYF.

This chain joins TRBV15 and TRBJ1-5, with D possibly being TRBD1 (5 bases). The CDR3 length is 14 residues. V shed 8 bases and J shed 0 bases, with 11 bases lying between them. CDR1 is LNHNV and CDR2 is YYDKDF in the germline V gene (reference sequence). The CDR3 DNA reads as TGTGCCACCTCCCAGGGACTTAGCAATCAGCCCCAGCATTTT. Residues: CATSQGLSNQPQHF.

This clone was detected a few times. This chain joins TRBV2 and TRBJ2-5, with 12 bases lining up with TRBD2. Germline-derived CDR1 and CDR2 are SNHLY and FYNNEI. Germline trimming cut 6 bases from V and 4 bases from J; bases unmatched to any gene: 6. This CDR3 spans 15 amino acids. The CDR3 is CASSPLAGGRETQYF. CDR3 nucleotide sequence: TGTGCCAGCAGCCCACTAGCGGGGGGACGAGAGACCCAGTACTTC.

The CDR3 loop reads CASRKRGWRGQTVEQYF. The DNA for the CDR3 is TGTGCCAGCAGAAAAAGAGGGTGGAGGGGGCAAACGGTCGAGCAGTACTTC. This chain joins TRBV5-6 and TRBJ2-7, with D maybe TRBD1 (7 bases). V lost 5 bases, J lost 6 bases, and 27 bases lay in between. Per germline, CDR1 SGHDT and CDR2 YYEEEE. The CDR3 has 17 residues.

This clone turned up a few times. The J gene is TRBJ1-6, the V gene TRBV19; D call uncertain. The CDR3 contains 15 residues. Germline CDR1 is LNHDA and CDR2 is SQIVND (reference sequence). Trimming cost V 0 bases and J 8 bases, with 11 bases left between them. The CDR3, as DNA: TGTGCCAGTAGTATAGAAGACGGAGGACATTCACCCCTCCACTTT. Translated: CASSIEDGGHSPLHF.

Only a few counts were recorded for this clone. CDR3 sequence: CASSLYAGVNTEAFF. DNA for the CDR3: TGTGCCAGCAGCTTGTATGCAGGGGTGAACACTGAAGCTTTCTTT. The chain links TRBV5-6 to TRBJ1-1; D might be TRBD1 (6 bases). CDR3 size: 15 residues. Germline loops: CDR1 SGHDT, CDR2 YYEEEE. V was trimmed by 1 base and J by 0 bases, leaving 10 bases between them.

The chain employs TRBV11-2 and TRBJ1-6, with D tentatively TRBD1 (5 bases). The germline gives CDR1 SGHAT, CDR2 FQNNGV. V lost 5 bases, J lost 0 bases, and 14 bases lay in between. CDR3 length: 17 residues. CDR3 nucleotides: TGTGCCAGCAGCCCGCCGGAGGGGAGCTCCTATAATTCACCCCTCCACTTT. Protein product: CASSPPEGSSYNSPLHF.

Here the CDR3 DNA reads TGTGCCAGTAGTATTGGAGGGGTTATGAACACTGAAGCTTTCTTT. Translation: CASSIGGVMNTEAFF. This chain links TRBV19 with TRBJ1-1; D possibly corresponds to TRBD1 (5 bases). Germline CDR1 LNHDA, CDR2 SQIVND (reference sequence). This CDR3 is built from 15 residues. V was clipped by 3 bases and J by 0 bases, with 11 bases between them.

The chain couples TRBV14 to TRBJ1-1; D ambiguous. Trimming left V 0 bases short and J 4 bases short, with 12 bases between. There are 15 residues in the CDR3. Germline CDR1 is SGHDN and CDR2 is FVKESK. DNA for the CDR3: TGTGCCAGCAGCCAAGATCCCCTTTCACGCACTGAAGCTTTCTTT. Residues: CASSQDPLSRTEAFF. Filled out from reference TRBV14 and TRBJ1-1, the complete variable domain reads EAGVTQFPSHSVIEKGQTVTLRCDPISGHDNLYWYRRVMGKEIKFLLHFVKESKQDESGMPNNRFLAERTGGTYSTLKVQPAELEDSGVYFCASSQDPLSRTEAFFGQGTRLTVV.

V is TRBV2 and J is TRBJ2-7; D is undetermined. The CDR3 runs to 11 residues. Germline-derived CDR1 and CDR2 are SNHLY and FYNNEI. V was shortened by 4 bases and J by 1 base, with 2 bases between the two germline ends. The CDR3 sequence is CASSGSYEQYF. The CDR3 coding sequence is TGTGCCAGCAGTGGATCCTACGAGCAGTACTTC.

This clone was found a few times. The genes are TRBV30 and TRBJ1-2; D is possibly TRBD1 (5 bases). This CDR3 has 15 amino acids. V lost 0 bases and J 1 base, leaving 12 bases between the germline ends. Germline loops: CDR1 GTSNPN, CDR2 SVGIG (reference sequence). Here the CDR3 DNA reads TGTGCCTGGAGTGTACAAGGGGAGGGTAACTATGGCTACACCTTC. The encoded protein is CAWSVQGEGNYGYTF. Supplemented by reference TRBV30 and TRBJ1-2, the full variable domain reads SQTIHQWPATLVQPVGSPLSLECTVEGTSNPNLYWYRQAAGRGLQLLFYSVGIGQISSEVPQNLSASRPQDRQFILSSKKLLLSDSGFYLCAWSVQGEGNYGYTFGSGTRLTVV.

This chain joins TRBV19 and TRBJ1-1; D possibly corresponds to TRBD1 (5 bases). Germline loops: CDR1 LNHDA, CDR2 SQIVND (reference sequence). The ends were cut back, 4 bases at V and 1 base at J, with 13 bases in the middle. The CDR3 contains 15 residues. For the CDR3, the DNA is TGTGCCAGTAGTAGGGCAGGGTCGGAGAACACTGAAGCTTTCTTT. It specifies CASSRAGSENTEAFF.